In this sample, the clone carrying this T cell receptor beta chain is medium-sized. Its antigen is currently unknown. The data are from a study of T cell repertoires in aging, cancer and after chemotherapy. Turning to the study itself: The full dataset contained roughly 8.8 million TCR reads. The study, taken as a whole, reports: Thymic emigration or peripheral T cell expansion may be impaired by lymphoid organ infiltration in hematological cancer. Age-matched healthy donors had significantly more diverse, less clonal blood TCR repertoires than untreated cancer patients. Healthy donors lost TCR diversity with age mainly through richness, cancer patients through richness and evenness.

TRB rearrangements spanning V, D and J were amplified using mixed TRB-A/B primers. Via MiXCR, TCRdb re-called the multiplex PCR reads, giving one row per CDR3 protein. This sample has just under 9,500 distinct CDR3 sequences, with under 25% found just once. The trim removed 4 bases at V and 2 bases at J, leaving 2 bases unmatched. Germline CDR1 LNHDA, CDR2 SQIVND (reference sequence). The length of the CDR3 is 14 residues. Peripheral blood genomic DNA, not sorted cells or RNA, was the template. The sequenced sample consisted of blood. The receptor was isolated from a human donor with a blood cancer. The donor label of this sample is uncertain. The rearrangement joins TRBV19 to TRBJ2-7; 10 bases line up with TRBD1. Written as DNA, the CDR3 is TGTGCCAGTAGTACTGACAGGGGGCCCTACGAGCAGTACTTC. This encodes CASSTDRGPYEQYF.